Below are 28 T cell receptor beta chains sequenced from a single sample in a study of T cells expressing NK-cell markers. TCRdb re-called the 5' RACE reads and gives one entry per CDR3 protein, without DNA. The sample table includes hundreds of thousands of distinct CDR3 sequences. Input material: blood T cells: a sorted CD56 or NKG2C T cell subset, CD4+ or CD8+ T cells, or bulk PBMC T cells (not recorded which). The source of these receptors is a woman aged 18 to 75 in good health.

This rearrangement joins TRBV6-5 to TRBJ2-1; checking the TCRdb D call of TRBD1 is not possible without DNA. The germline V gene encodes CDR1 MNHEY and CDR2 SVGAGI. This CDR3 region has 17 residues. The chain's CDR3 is CASSLRRDRGLHNEQFF.

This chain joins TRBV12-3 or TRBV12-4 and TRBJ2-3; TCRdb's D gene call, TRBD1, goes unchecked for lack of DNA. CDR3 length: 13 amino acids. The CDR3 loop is CASSPPSVYTQYF.

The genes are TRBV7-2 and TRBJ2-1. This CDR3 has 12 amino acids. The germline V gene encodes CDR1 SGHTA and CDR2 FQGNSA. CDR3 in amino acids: CASSFTHSEQFF.

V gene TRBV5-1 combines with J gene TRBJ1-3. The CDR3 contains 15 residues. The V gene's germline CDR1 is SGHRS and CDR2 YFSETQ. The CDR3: CASSFDRYSGNTIYF.

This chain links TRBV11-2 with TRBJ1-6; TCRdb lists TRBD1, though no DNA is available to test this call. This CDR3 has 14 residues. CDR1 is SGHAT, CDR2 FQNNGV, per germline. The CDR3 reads CASSSEGGRSPLHF.

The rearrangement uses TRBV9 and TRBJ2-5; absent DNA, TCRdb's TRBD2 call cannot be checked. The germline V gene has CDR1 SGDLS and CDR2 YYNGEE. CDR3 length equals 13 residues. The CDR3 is CASSVAGRETQYF.

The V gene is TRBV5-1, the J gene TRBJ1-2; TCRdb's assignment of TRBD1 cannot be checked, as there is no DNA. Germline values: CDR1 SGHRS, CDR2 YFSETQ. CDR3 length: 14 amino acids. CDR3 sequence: CASSITGQSDGYTF.

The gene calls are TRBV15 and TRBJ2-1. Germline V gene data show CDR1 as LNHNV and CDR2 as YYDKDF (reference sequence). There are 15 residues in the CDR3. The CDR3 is CATSRRPGSYNEQFF.

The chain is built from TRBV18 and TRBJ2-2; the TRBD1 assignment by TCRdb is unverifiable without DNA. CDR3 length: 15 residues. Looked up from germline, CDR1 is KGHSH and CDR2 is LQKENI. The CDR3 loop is CASSLDSANTGELFF.

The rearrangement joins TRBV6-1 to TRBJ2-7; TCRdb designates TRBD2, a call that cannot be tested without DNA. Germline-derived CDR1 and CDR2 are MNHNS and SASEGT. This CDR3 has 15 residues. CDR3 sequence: CASSDPAGLSYEQYF.

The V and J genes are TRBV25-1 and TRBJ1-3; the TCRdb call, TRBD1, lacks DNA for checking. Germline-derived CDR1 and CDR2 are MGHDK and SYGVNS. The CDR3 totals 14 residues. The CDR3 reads CASSPERFGNTIYF. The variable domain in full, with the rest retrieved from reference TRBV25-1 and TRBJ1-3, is EADIYQTPRYLVIGTGKKITLECSQTMGHDKMYWYQQDPGMELHLIHYSYGVNSTEKGDLSSESTVSRIRTEHFPLTLESARPSHTSQYLCASSPERFGNTIYFGEGSWLTVV.

CDR3: CASSLGVGRPVQETQYF. The gene calls are TRBV7-2 and TRBJ2-5; TCRdb outputs TRBD1, but without DNA this stays unchecked. CDR1 and CDR2 from the germline V gene are SGHTA and FQGNSA. The CDR3 totals 17 residues. The full variable domain, its missing parts supplied by reference TRBV7-2 and TRBJ2-5, is GAGVSQSPSNKVTEKGKDVELRCDPISGHTALYWYRQSLGQGLEFLIYFQGNSAPDKSGLPSDRFSAERTGGSVSTLTIQRTQQEDSAVYLCASSLGVGRPVQETQYFGPGTRLLVL.

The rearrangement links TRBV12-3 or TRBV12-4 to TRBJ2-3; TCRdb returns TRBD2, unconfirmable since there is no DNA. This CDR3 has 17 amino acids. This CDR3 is CASSWRSGRTSTDTQYF.

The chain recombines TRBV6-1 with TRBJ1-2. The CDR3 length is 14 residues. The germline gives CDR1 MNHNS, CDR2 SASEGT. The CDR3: CASLQEIRVYGYTF.

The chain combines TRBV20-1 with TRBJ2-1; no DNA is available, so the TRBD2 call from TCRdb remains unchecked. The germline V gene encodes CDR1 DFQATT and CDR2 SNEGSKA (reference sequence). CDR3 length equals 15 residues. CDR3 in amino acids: CSASEAGRLYNEQFF.

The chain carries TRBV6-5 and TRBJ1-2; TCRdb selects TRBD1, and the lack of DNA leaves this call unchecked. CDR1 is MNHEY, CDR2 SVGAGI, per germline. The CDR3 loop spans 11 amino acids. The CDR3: CASGRIQGYTF.

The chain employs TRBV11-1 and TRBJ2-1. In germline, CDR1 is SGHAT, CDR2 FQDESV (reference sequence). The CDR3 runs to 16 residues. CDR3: CASSLKRQNSYNEQFF.

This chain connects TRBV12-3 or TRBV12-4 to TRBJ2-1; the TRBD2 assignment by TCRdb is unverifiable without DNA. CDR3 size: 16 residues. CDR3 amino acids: CASTHAGGPSYNEQFF.

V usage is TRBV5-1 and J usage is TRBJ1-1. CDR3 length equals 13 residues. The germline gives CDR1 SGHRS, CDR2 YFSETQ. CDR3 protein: CASSGDLFTEAFF.

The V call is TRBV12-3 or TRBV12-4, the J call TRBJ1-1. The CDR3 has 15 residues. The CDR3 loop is CASSPQWTGNTEAFF.

CDR3 sequence reads: CASSYSGSGNTIYF. The chain has TRBV6-5 and TRBJ1-3. The CDR3 is made up of 14 amino acids. The germline gives CDR1 MNHEY, CDR2 SVGAGI.

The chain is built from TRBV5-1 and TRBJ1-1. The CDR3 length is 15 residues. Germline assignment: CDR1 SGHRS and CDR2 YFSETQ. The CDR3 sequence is CASSLVVGRNTEAFF.

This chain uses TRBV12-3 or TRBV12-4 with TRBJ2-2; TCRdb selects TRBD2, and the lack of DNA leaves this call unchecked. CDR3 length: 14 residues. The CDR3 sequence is CASSLGGATGELFF.

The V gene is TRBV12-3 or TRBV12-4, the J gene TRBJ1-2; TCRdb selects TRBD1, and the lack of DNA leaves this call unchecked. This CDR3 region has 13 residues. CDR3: CASSPDRERGYTF.

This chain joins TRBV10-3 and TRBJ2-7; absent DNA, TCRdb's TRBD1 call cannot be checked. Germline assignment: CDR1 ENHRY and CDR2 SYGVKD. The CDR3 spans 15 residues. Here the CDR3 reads CAISERQGSPYEQYF.

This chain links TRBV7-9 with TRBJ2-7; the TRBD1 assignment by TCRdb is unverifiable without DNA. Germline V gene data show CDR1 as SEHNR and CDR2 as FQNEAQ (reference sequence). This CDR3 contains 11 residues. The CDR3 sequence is CASSSLVEQYF.

The CDR3: CASSPSREETQYF. The rearrangement uses TRBV18 and TRBJ2-5; with no DNA, the TCRdb D assignment of TRBD1 cannot be verified. CDR1 and CDR2 from the germline V gene are KGHSH and LQKENI. The CDR3 covers 13 residues.

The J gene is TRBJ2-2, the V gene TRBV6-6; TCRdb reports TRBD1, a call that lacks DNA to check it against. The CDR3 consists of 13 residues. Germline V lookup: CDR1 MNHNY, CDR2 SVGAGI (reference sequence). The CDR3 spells CAMNRGGTGELFF.